These 11 T cell receptor beta chains originate from one sample sequenced in a study of T cell changes during pregnancy in multiple sclerosis. Libraries were prepared by immunoSEQ multiplex PCR; TCRdb keeps only in-frame clonotypes and omits some of them. Of 55,000 to 70,000 clones listed, 90% are singletons. The sample consisted of peripheral blood, taken in the first trimester of pregnancy. Every receptor here comes from a female donor in good health, enrolled as a control in a pregnancy study.

V usage is TRBV18 and J usage is TRBJ2-3; maybe TRBD2 (6 bases). Germline assignment: CDR1 KGHSH and CDR2 LQKENI. This CDR3 has 13 amino acids. Deletions cut 1 base from V and 5 bases from J, with 7 bases between. The CDR3 coding sequence is TGTGCCAGCTCACCACGGGGGGAAGATACGCAGTATTTT. The encoded protein is CASSPRGEDTQYF.

With respect to this clone: A junction end diverges from the germline sequence, so it may reflect a read error. This chain uses TRBV25-1 with TRBJ2-5; 7 bases line up with TRBD1. The CDR3 sequence is 14 residues long. The germline CDR1 and CDR2 sequences are MGHDK and SYGVNS. The CDR3 region is CASSETGAQGTQYF. The CDR3 DNA sequence: TGTGCCAGCAGTGAAACAGGGGCCCAAGGGACCCAGTACTTC. Combining the CDR3 with reference TRBV25-1 and TRBJ2-5 gives the whole variable domain EADIYQTPRYLVIGTGKKITLECSQTMGHDKMYWYQQDPGMELHLIHYSYGVNSTEKGDLSSESTVSRIRTEHFPLTLESARPSHTSQYLCASSETGAQGTQYFGPGTRLLVL.

This chain joins TRBV6-1 and TRBJ2-6; D perhaps matches TRBD1 (5 bases). The CDR3 is made up of 14 amino acids. V lost 8 bases to trimming and J lost 4 bases, with 12 bases between them. Germline V CDR1 and CDR2: MNHNS, SASEGT. The CDR3 protein is CASGQLEGANVLTF. CDR3 coding DNA: TGTGCCAGCGGACAACTGGAGGGGGCCAACGTCCTGACTTTC.

V gene TRBV6-4 combines with J gene TRBJ2-3; 8 bases match TRBD2. The CDR3 sequence is 17 residues long. The germline gives CDR1 MRHNA, CDR2 SNTAGT. Trimming cost V 6 bases and J 0 bases; bases outside gene matches: 11. The CDR3 loop is CASSPIISGTSTDTQYF. CDR3 sequence (DNA): TGTGCCAGCAGCCCCATAATTAGCGGGACCAGCACAGATACGCAGTATTTT.

V and J are TRBV18 and TRBJ1-2; TRBD1 is a possible D gene (5 bases). V was cut by 3 bases and J by 7 bases, with 18 bases left in between. The CDR3 sequence is 15 residues long. The germline V gene has CDR1 KGHSH and CDR2 LQKENI. The CDR3 here is CASSPSRAGISGYTF. In DNA, the CDR3 is TGTGCCAGCTCACCGTCTAGGGCAGGGATTAGTGGCTACACCTTC. Drawing the rest from reference TRBV18 and TRBJ1-2, the complete variable domain is NAGVMQNPRHLVRRRGQEARLRCSPMKGHSHVYWYRQLPEEGLKFMVYLQKENIIDESGMPKERFSAEFPKEGPSILRIQQVVRGDSAAYFCASSPSRAGISGYTFGSGTRLTVV.

The J gene is TRBJ2-2, the V gene TRBV5-1; no reliable D call. V was pared by 1 base and J by 0 bases, with 4 bases between. Germline CDR1 SGHRS, CDR2 YFSETQ. The CDR3 is 14 residues long. As DNA, the CDR3 is TGCGCCAGCAGCTTGACAGCGAACACCGGGGAGCTGTTTTTT. Protein: CASSLTANTGELFF.

This clone was found once. The chain combines TRBV30 with TRBJ2-3, with TRBD2 matching 9 bases. Germline V gene lookup returns CDR1 GTSNPN and CDR2 SVGIG (reference sequence). The V and J ends lost 8 bases and 2 bases, in that order; junction bases with no gene match: 11. CDR3 length: 15 amino acids. The CDR3 DNA follows: TGTGCCCTTACCCGTAGCGGGGGCCTCACAGATACGCAGTATTTT. This translates into CALTRSGGLTDTQYF.

The chain links TRBV6-1 to TRBJ1-1; D gene unclear. V gave up 6 bases and J gave up 4 bases, with 9 bases separating them. In germline, CDR1 is MNHNS, CDR2 SASEGT. The CDR3 spans 12 residues. Here the CDR3 DNA reads TGTGCCAGCAGGGTGTCGGTCACTGAAGCTTTCTTT. Residues: CASRVSVTEAFF.

The chain combines TRBV6-4 with TRBJ2-1; TRBD1 is a possible D gene (6 bases). CDR3 length: 15 amino acids. V lost 3 bases and J lost 6, with 15 bases in between. Germline V gene sequence: CDR1 MRHNA, CDR2 SNTAGT. The CDR3 nucleotides are TGTGCCAGCAGTGAGGACAGTCGTTCTTTCAATGAGCAGTTCTTC. This translates into CASSEDSRSFNEQFF.

The chain joins TRBV29-1 to TRBJ2-7; 8 bases are a match to TRBD1. Germline CDR1 reads SQVTM; CDR2 reads ANQGSEA. V lost 6 bases and J lost 9; bases outside the gene matches: 13. The CDR3 totals 13 residues. CDR3 sequence reads: CSVGTGTGGGQYF. The CDR3 DNA reads as TGCAGCGTCGGTACCGGGACAGGAGGCGGGCAGTACTTC.

The rearrangement joins TRBV19 to TRBJ1-6, with 12 bases aligning to TRBD1. Per germline, CDR1 LNHDA and CDR2 SQIVND (reference sequence). The CDR3 contains 16 residues. Unmatched junction bases numbered 7, after V lost 6 bases and J lost 7 bases. CDR3 loop: CASRNRDRGPNSPLHF. Written as DNA, the CDR3 is TGTGCCAGTAGGAACCGGGACAGGGGGCCCAATTCACCCCTCCACTTT.